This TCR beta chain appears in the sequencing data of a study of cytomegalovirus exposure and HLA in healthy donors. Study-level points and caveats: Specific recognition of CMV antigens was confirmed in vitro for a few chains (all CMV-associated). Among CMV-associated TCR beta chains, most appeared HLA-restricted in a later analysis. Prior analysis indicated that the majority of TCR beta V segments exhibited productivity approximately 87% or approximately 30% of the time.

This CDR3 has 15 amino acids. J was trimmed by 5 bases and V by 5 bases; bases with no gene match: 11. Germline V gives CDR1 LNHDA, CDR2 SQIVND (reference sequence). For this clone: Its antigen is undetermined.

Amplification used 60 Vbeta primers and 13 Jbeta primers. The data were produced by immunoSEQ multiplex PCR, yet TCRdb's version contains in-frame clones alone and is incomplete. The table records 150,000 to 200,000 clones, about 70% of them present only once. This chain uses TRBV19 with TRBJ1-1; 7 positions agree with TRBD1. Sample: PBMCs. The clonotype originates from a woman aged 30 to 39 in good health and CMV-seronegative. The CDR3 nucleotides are TGTGCCAGTAGTGCCCAGGGGGAGGTAAATACTGAAGCTTTCTTT. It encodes CASSAQGEVNTEAFF.